Presented here are 30 T cell receptor beta chains from one specimen sequenced in a study of shared clonotypes between healthy human individuals. TCRdb keeps only in-frame clones here, not all; method: immunoSEQ multiplex PCR. The sample contains approximately 2,000,000 clones, approximately 92% of which appear only once. Naive CD8 cells, CD45RO-negative and positively selected for CCR7, excluded terminally differentiated effector memory CD45RA+ cells. Sequencing used naive CD8+ T cells from PBMCs. The receptor set was obtained from a man between 18 and 35 years old in good health. Some clones in this sample may be carry-over from other donors' samples.

As concerns this clone: This same CDR3 is encoded by further DNA sequences in the sample. This chain connects TRBV27 to TRBJ2-1; the match to TRBD2 covers 7 bases. V lost 2 bases to trimming and J lost 2 bases; unmatched junction nucleotides: 3. Germline CDR1 MNHEY, CDR2 SMNVEV (reference sequence). The length of the CDR3 is 15 residues. CDR3 sequence reads: CASSLGLGTYNEQFF. CDR3 DNA: TGTGCCAGCAGTTTAGGACTAGGTACCTACAATGAGCAGTTCTTC.

This clone showed up just once. The genes are TRBV10-3 and TRBJ1-2, with D possibly matching TRBD1 (6 bases). The CDR3 contains 17 residues. V lost 0 bases and J 4 bases, leaving 18 bases between the germline ends. Germline V gives CDR1 ENHRY, CDR2 SYGVKD. The CDR3 nucleotides read TGTGCCATCAGTGAGTCGATAGGGCAGGGGCGCGTCTATGGCTACACCTTC. Amino acids: CAISESIGQGRVYGYTF.

The chain links TRBV27 to TRBJ1-2, with a weak D call TRBD1 (5 bases). Trimming took 1 base from V and 6 from J, leaving 21 bases between them. This CDR3 has 17 residues. CDR1 and CDR2 from the germline V gene are MNHEY and SMNVEV (reference sequence). CDR3 protein: CASSLFGPVRQGHGYTF. CDR3 in DNA: TGTGCCAGCAGTTTATTTGGGCCCGTTCGGCAGGGCCATGGCTACACCTTC.

This clone was picked up a small number of times. V and J are TRBV6-1 and TRBJ1-2; possibly TRBD1 for D (5 bases). The CDR3 loop spans 13 amino acids. In germline, CDR1 is MNHNS, CDR2 SASEGT. V dropped 6 bases and J dropped 4 bases, with 12 bases sitting between them. The CDR3 here is CASRTGGTYGYTF. The CDR3 DNA reads TGTGCCAGCAGGACTGGAGGGACCTATGGCTACACCTTC.

V and J are TRBV4-1 and TRBJ1-5; tentatively, D is TRBD1 (6 bases). V was trimmed by 4 bases and J by 5 bases, leaving 15 bases between them. The CDR3 runs 15 residues. Germline CDR1 and CDR2: MGHRA and YSYEKL. This chain's CDR3 is CASSPLGTFDQPQHF. For the CDR3, the DNA is TGCGCCAGCAGCCCCCTTGGGACATTCGATCAGCCCCAGCATTTT.

The chain joins TRBV6-1 to TRBJ1-5, with 8 bases lining up with TRBD1. V dropped 6 bases and J dropped 9; count of bases not matched to a gene: 10. The CDR3 is 14 residues long. Germline values: CDR1 MNHNS, CDR2 SASEGT. The CDR3 bases are TGTGCCAGCAGGGACAGGGTTCCTAGGGTGCCCCAGCATTTT. Amino acids: CASRDRVPRVPQHF.

A note on this clone: The sample has other DNA sequences that encode this CDR3 too. The chain uses TRBV27 and TRBJ2-1, with D possibly being TRBD1 (5 bases). The V and J ends lost 3 bases and 2 bases respectively, with 8 bases between them. Germline V gives CDR1 MNHEY, CDR2 SMNVEV (reference sequence). The CDR3 has 14 amino acids. Here the CDR3 reads CASSFQGAYNEQFF. CDR3 DNA sequence: TGTGCCAGCAGTTTCCAGGGCGCCTACAATGAGCAGTTCTTC.

The chain links TRBV7-3 to TRBJ2-2, with 13 bases matching TRBD2. Germline V lookup: CDR1 SGHTA, CDR2 FQGTGA. This CDR3 has 18 residues. The junction had 7 bases not matched to a gene; V was cut back by 4 bases and J by 2 bases. The CDR3 is CASSYRRLAGGNTGELFF. The CDR3 DNA reads as TGTGCCAGCAGCTACAGGAGACTAGCGGGAGGAAACACCGGGGAGCTGTTTTTT.

The chain couples TRBV7-6 to TRBJ2-1; weak D call: TRBD2 (6 bases). Between the trimmed V and J ends, which lost 5 bases and 8 bases, there was a span of 13 bases. Germline V gives CDR1 SGHVS, CDR2 FNYEAQ. This CDR3 region has 13 residues. In nucleotides, the CDR3 is TGTGCCAGCAGCCGCCGCGGGGCGGATGAGCAGTTCTTC. This gives the protein CASSRRGADEQFF.

This clone was seen once. Distinct nucleotide sequences in the sample also encode this CDR3. The J gene is TRBJ2-1, the V gene TRBV9; D is unresolved. The V gene's germline CDR1 is SGDLS and CDR2 YYNGEE. This CDR3 is 12 amino acids long. V lost 3 bases and J lost 4, with 5 bases in between. CDR3 DNA: TGTGCCAGCAGCGCTTCGTACAATGAGCAGTTCTTC. Amino acid sequence: CASSASYNEQFF. Using reference TRBV9 and TRBJ2-1 for the parts outside the CDR3, the full variable domain is DSGVTQTPKHLITATGQRVTLRCSPRSGDLSVYWYQQSLDQGLQFLIQYYNGEERAKGNILERFSAQQFPDLHSELNLSSLELGDSALYFCASSASYNEQFFGPGTRLTVL.

This rearrangement joins TRBV4-1 to TRBJ2-2; D gene ambiguous. Trimming took 0 bases from V and 4 from J, leaving 6 bases between them. Looked up from germline, CDR1 is MGHRA and CDR2 is YSYEKL. The CDR3 loop spans 14 amino acids. CDR3 region: CASSQDWATGELFF. CDR3 sequence (DNA): TGCGCCAGCAGCCAAGATTGGGCCACCGGGGAGCTGTTTTTT.

The chain combines TRBV7-6 with TRBJ2-5; D remains unclear. The CDR3 is 15 residues long. The germline CDR1 and CDR2 sequences are SGHVS and FNYEAQ. The germline V and J ends were trimmed by 1 base and 5 bases, with 14 bases remaining between them. The DNA for the CDR3 is TGTGCCAGCAGCTTAGGACGCCCGCCGGTGGAGACCCAGTACTTC. This translates into CASSLGRPPVETQYF.

The J gene is TRBJ2-5, the V gene TRBV5-4, with D possibly being TRBD2 (6 bases). From germline, CDR1 is SGHNT and CDR2 YYREEE (reference sequence). The CDR3 is 16 residues long. Trimming shortened V by 1 base and J by 2 bases, and 15 bases separated the two germline ends. CDR3 sequence reads: CASSLSLAYGQETQYF. The CDR3 DNA follows: TGTGCCAGCAGCTTGTCGCTAGCGTATGGGCAAGAGACCCAGTACTTC.

The chain recombines TRBV27 with TRBJ1-6; D is possibly TRBD1 (5 bases). V lost 1 base and J 9 bases, leaving 13 bases between the germline ends. Germline loops: CDR1 MNHEY, CDR2 SMNVEV (reference sequence). The CDR3 consists of 15 residues. CDR3 region: CASSLYLGLRSPLHF. DNA for the CDR3: TGTGCCAGCAGTTTATATCTGGGACTCCGTTCACCCCTCCACTTT.

The DNA of the CDR3 is TGCGCCAGCAGCCGCGACACTAGCGGGGCTCCGGATACGCAGTATTTT. Its protein is CASSRDTSGAPDTQYF. This chain links TRBV5-1 with TRBJ2-3; 10 bases agree with TRBD2. The ends lost 4 bases at V and 6 bases at J; junction bases unmatched: 11. Germline assignment: CDR1 SGHRS and CDR2 YFSETQ. There are 16 residues in the CDR3.

This chain joins TRBV18 and TRBJ1-2, with TRBD1 matching 7 bases. The J segment lost 7 bases and the V segment lost 3 bases, leaving 8 bases of the junction unmatched. The CDR3 runs to 14 residues. Germline-derived CDR1 and CDR2 are KGHSH and LQKENI. This CDR3 is CASSPPTGLFGYTF. The CDR3 DNA reads TGTGCCAGCTCACCCCCGACAGGGCTCTTTGGCTACACCTTC.

For this clone: Other DNA sequences within the sample encode an identical CDR3. The rearrangement uses TRBV6-1 and TRBJ1-2; D ambiguous. V was trimmed by 0 bases and J by 0 bases, leaving 8 bases between them. The germline CDR1 and CDR2 sequences are MNHNS and SASEGT. The CDR3 sequence is 15 residues long. CDR3 region: CASSEAVGANYGYTF. In DNA form, the CDR3 reads TGTGCCAGCAGTGAAGCCGTCGGGGCTAACTATGGCTACACCTTC.

This rearrangement joins TRBV27 to TRBJ1-1; maybe TRBD1 (6 bases). Trimming left V 6 bases short and J 2 bases short, with 13 bases between. The CDR3 consists of 14 residues. Germline CDR1 and CDR2: MNHEY and SMNVEV (reference sequence). CDR3 nucleotide sequence: TGTGCCAGCAGACCCCAGGGGACCAACACTGAAGCTTTCTTT. It is translated as CASRPQGTNTEAFF.

The chain employs TRBV6-6 and TRBJ2-2; no firm D call. The CDR3 extends over 13 amino acids. Germline CDR1 reads MNHNY; CDR2 reads SVGAGI (reference sequence). V lost 4 bases, J lost 5 bases, and 8 bases lay in between. The CDR3 DNA sequence: TGTGCCAGCAGTTTCTTAGGGACCGGGGAGCTGTTTTTT. Translation: CASSFLGTGELFF.

This clone came up a few times. The CDR3 here is CASSPRQGPNTEAFF. The CDR3 nucleotides read TGTGCCAGCAGCCCACGGCAGGGCCCGAACACTGAAGCTTTCTTT. The V and J genes are TRBV28 and TRBJ1-1; the D gene is possibly TRBD1 (5 bases). V dropped 6 bases and J dropped 1 base, with 15 bases sitting between them. The CDR3 loop spans 15 amino acids. Germline-derived CDR1 and CDR2 are MDHEN and SYDVKM.

The chain joins TRBV7-9 to TRBJ2-7; the D call may be TRBD1 or TRBD2 (5 bases each). CDR3 length: 15 amino acids. Per the germline V gene, CDR1 is SEHNR and CDR2 is FQNEAQ (reference sequence). Trimming left V 6 bases short and J 6 bases short, with 21 bases between. CDR3: CASSPRDGRPLEQYF. The DNA for the CDR3 is TGTGCCAGCAGTCCGAGGGACGGCCGCCCCCTCGAGCAGTACTTC.

V and J are TRBV7-2 and TRBJ2-2; 8 bases are shared with TRBD2. The germline CDR1 and CDR2 sequences are SGHTA and FQGNSA. V lost 5 bases, J lost 2 bases, and 7 bases stayed unmatched. The CDR3 is 16 amino acids. Here the CDR3 DNA reads TGTGCCAGCAGCGACCGGGGGGGCGGCAACACCGGGGAGCTGTTTTTT. Translating it yields CASSDRGGGNTGELFF.

The chain uses TRBV6-6 and TRBJ1-1, with D maybe TRBD1 (6 bases). V was shortened by 4 bases and J by 0 bases, with 12 bases between the two germline ends. This CDR3 is 15 amino acids long. Germline V CDR1 and CDR2: MNHNY, SVGAGI (reference sequence). The CDR3, as DNA: TGTGCCAGCAGTTTCCAACAGGGCATGAACACTGAAGCTTTCTTT. It specifies CASSFQQGMNTEAFF.

This chain links TRBV19 with TRBJ1-1; 8 positions match TRBD1. Germline CDR1 is LNHDA and CDR2 is SQIVND (reference sequence). Trimming at V came to 4 bases and at J to 7 bases, leaving 5 bases not matched to a gene. CDR3 length: 13 residues. CDR3 sequence reads: CASSTGGGGEAFF. In DNA, the CDR3 is TGTGCCAGTAGTACAGGGGGCGGGGGTGAAGCTTTCTTT.

A remark on this clone: Other DNA sequences within the sample encode an identical CDR3. The rearrangement joins TRBV30 to TRBJ2-1, with D unclear. Germline lookup yields CDR1 GTSNPN and CDR2 SVGIG (reference sequence). The ends were cut back, 0 bases at V and 0 bases at J, with 9 bases in the middle. CDR3 length equals 15 residues. Written as DNA, the CDR3 is TGTGCCTGGAGTGTACTCGCGGCCTCCTACAATGAGCAGTTCTTC. This gives the protein CAWSVLAASYNEQFF.

This chain uses TRBV30 with TRBJ1-4; 8 bases map to TRBD1. CDR1 GTSNPN and CDR2 SVGIG come from the germline V gene (reference sequence). The CDR3 length is 15 residues. V shed 4 bases, J shed 2 bases, and the junction held 6 bases outside the gene matches. The DNA of the CDR3 is TGTGCCTGGACAGGGGGCGTGTCGACTAATGAAAAACTGTTTTTT. Translation gives CAWTGGVSTNEKLFF.

About this clone: Additional DNA sequences in this sample encode the identical CDR3. The V gene is TRBV7-9, the J gene TRBJ2-1; D may be TRBD1 (5 bases). There are 12 residues in the CDR3. V gave up 2 bases and J gave up 9 bases, with 8 bases separating them. Germline loops: CDR1 SEHNR, CDR2 FQNEAQ (reference sequence). CDR3 coding DNA: TGTGCCAGCAGCTTATCAGGGCGTGAGCAGTTCTTC. The encoded protein is CASSLSGREQFF.

Note on this clone: One junction end does not reproduce the germline sequence, and a read error may be involved. The rearrangement uses TRBV29-1 and TRBJ2-3, with D possibly being TRBD2 (5 bases). This CDR3 is built from 15 residues. Per the germline V gene, CDR1 is SQVTM and CDR2 is ANQGSEA. CDR3 bases: TGCAGCGTCGAAGTCTACAGAGGGCGAGGAGATACGCAGTATTTT. Protein product: CSVEVYRGRGDTQYF.

V gene TRBV7-9 combines with J gene TRBJ2-3; 7 positions agree with TRBD2. Per the germline V gene, CDR1 is SEHNR and CDR2 is FQNEAQ (reference sequence). The CDR3 spans 14 residues. J gave up 6 bases and V 1 base, and 4 bases lay outside the gene matches. The chain's CDR3 is CASSLGGRGDTQYF. CDR3 DNA: TGTGCCAGCAGCTTAGGAGGGCGGGGGGATACGCAGTATTTT.

The chain joins TRBV2 to TRBJ2-7; 7 bases align to TRBD2. The CDR3 has 14 residues. Germline V CDR1 and CDR2: SNHLY, FYNNEI. V shed 6 bases, J shed 5 bases, and the junction held 10 bases outside the gene matches. The CDR3 nucleotides are TGTGCCAGCAGCGGGGGGAGGGGAGCTAACGAGCAGTACTTC. This codes for CASSGGRGANEQYF.